This TCR beta chain came from a study of blood T cells in healthy people across ages. In the study overall: Every two T cells gave about one barcoded beta molecule via template switching.

A second PCR of 7 to 11 cycles used a sample-barcoded 5' primer and a J-beta primer mix. Each CDR3 protein is one row after TCRdb ran MiXCR on the 5' RACE reads. Among some 900,000 distinct CDR3 sequences, around 28% were seen once, and the ten largest hold roughly 17%. The ends lost 3 bases at V and 1 base at J; junction bases unmatched: 3. The germline V gene has CDR1 SGHTA and CDR2 FQGNSA. There are 15 residues in the CDR3. The chain uses TRBV7-2 and TRBJ1-1; 9 bases match TRBD1. This TCR was sampled from a woman of 80 years or more in good health. The source material was blood. In DNA form, the CDR3 reads TGTGCCAGCAGCTTGTGGACAGGGGAGAACACTGAAGCTTTCTTT. This codes for CASSLWTGENTEAFF.